A single sample gave rise to the 19 T cell receptor beta chains below, sequenced in a study of cytomegalovirus exposure and HLA in healthy donors. 13 Jbeta primers and 60 Vbeta primers were used for the PCR. The assay was immunoSEQ multiplex PCR, and TCRdb's table has in-frame clones only and misses some. Of about 180,000 clones listed, 70% to 80% are singletons. The sample consisted of PBMCs. The receptors come from a male donor in good health and CMV-seronegative.

V usage is TRBV2 and J usage is TRBJ2-7; D unresolved. The CDR3 length is 10 residues. In germline, CDR1 is SNHLY, CDR2 FYNNEI. The germline V and J ends were trimmed by 8 bases and 2 bases, with 4 bases remaining between them. The CDR3 protein is CASGAYEQYF. The DNA for the CDR3 is TGTGCCAGCGGAGCCTACGAGCAGTACTTC. Variable domain in full (rest from reference TRBV2 and TRBJ2-7): EPEVTQTPSHQVTQMGQEVILRCVPISNHLYFYWYRQILGQKVEFLVSFYNNEISEKSEIFDDQFSVERPDGSNFTLKIRSTKLEDSAMYFCASGAYEQYFGPGTRLTVT.

V gene TRBV27 combines with J gene TRBJ1-2, with D perhaps matching TRBD1 (6 bases). Trimming pared 2 bases from V and 8 bases from J, leaving 12 bases between. CDR3 length: 13 residues. The germline V gene has CDR1 MNHEY and CDR2 SMNVEV (reference sequence). CDR3 sequence: CASSLRGAPGYTF. The CDR3 region has the DNA TGTGCCAGCAGTTTACGGGGGGCGCCAGGCTACACCTTC.

CDR3 sequence: CASSLDSGNNYGYTF. The CDR3 DNA sequence: TGTGCCAGCAGCTTAGACTCCGGGAATAACTATGGCTACACCTTC. The chain employs TRBV7-9 and TRBJ1-2; D gene uncertain. Germline values: CDR1 SEHNR, CDR2 FQNEAQ (reference sequence). CDR3 length equals 15 residues. The ends were cut back, 1 base at V and 1 base at J, with 10 bases in the middle.

Of note for this clone: At the DNA level, this CDR3 is encoded by other sequences in the same sample as well. The chain has TRBV10-1 and TRBJ1-1; D is unclear. V lost 6 bases, J lost 4 bases, and 6 bases lay in between. The length of the CDR3 is 11 residues. Germline lookup yields CDR1 WNHNN and CDR2 SYGVQD (reference sequence). CDR3 sequence: CASSSGTEAFF. CDR3 sequence (DNA): TGCGCCAGCAGCTCGGGCACTGAAGCTTTCTTT.

The J gene is TRBJ2-3, the V gene TRBV6-5; tentative D call: TRBD1 (6 bases). The CDR3 sequence is 13 residues long. Germline CDR1 and CDR2: MNHEY and SVGAGI. The CDR3 region is CTITWGPTDTQYF. The CDR3 DNA reads TGTACTATTACTTGGGGGCCAACAGATACGCAGTATTTT.

The chain links TRBV29-1 to TRBJ2-7; no reliable D call. This CDR3 has 11 residues. The V gene lost 4 bases and the J gene lost 1 base, with 5 bases spanning the gap. Germline loops: CDR1 SQVTM, CDR2 ANQGSEA. This CDR3 reads CSVGGSYEQYF. The CDR3 region has the DNA TGCAGCGTTGGAGGATCCTACGAGCAGTACTTC.

The chain carries TRBV28 and TRBJ2-1; 11 bases align to TRBD1. The trim removed 3 bases at V and 1 base at J, leaving 2 bases unmatched. The CDR3 covers 16 residues. Germline CDR1 MDHEN, CDR2 SYDVKM. CDR3: CASSLGDRGSYNEQFF. In DNA, the CDR3 is TGTGCCAGCAGTTTGGGGGACAGGGGGTCCTACAATGAGCAGTTCTTC.

The chain links TRBV7-2 to TRBJ1-5; D is ambiguous. This CDR3 is built from 14 residues. CDR1 is SGHTA and CDR2 is FQGNSA in the germline V gene. V lost 6 bases to trimming and J lost 9 bases, with 18 bases between them. This CDR3 is CASSPSEGGRPQHF. CDR3 sequence (DNA): TGTGCCAGCAGTCCCTCAGAGGGCGGACGGCCCCAGCATTTT. Using reference TRBV7-2 and TRBJ1-5 for the parts outside the CDR3, the full variable domain is GAGVSQSPSNKVTEKGKDVELRCDPISGHTALYWYRQSLGQGLEFLIYFQGNSAPDKSGLPSDRFSAERTGGSVSTLTIQRTQQEDSAVYLCASSPSEGGRPQHFGDGTRLSIL.

On this clone: Other DNA sequences of this sample code for an identical CDR3. The gene calls are TRBV2 and TRBJ2-2, with a tentative D call TRBD2 (7 bases). The CDR3 is made up of 16 amino acids. CDR1 and CDR2 (germline): SNHLY, FYNNEI. Trimming took off 7 bases at V and 3 bases at J, with 18 bases between the two ends. The CDR3 bases are TGTGCCAGCACCTCAGGGGCGGGGGCCTACACCGGGGAGCTGTTTTTT. Translated, it gives CASTSGAGAYTGELFF.

Only one count was recorded for this clone. The chain links TRBV6-5 to TRBJ1-2, with a tentative D call TRBD1 (6 bases). The CDR3 sequence is 15 residues long. V was pared by 5 bases and J by 8 bases, with 21 bases between. Germline assignment: CDR1 MNHEY and CDR2 SVGAGI. Written as DNA, the CDR3 is TGTGCCAGCAGTACTCAGGGGCCCCCCCGGCTCGGCTACACCTTC. This gives the protein CASSTQGPPRLGYTF.

The genes are TRBV7-2 and TRBJ1-2, with 10 bases matching TRBD1. Germline V lookup: CDR1 SGHTA, CDR2 FQGNSA. This CDR3 has 15 residues. Unmatched junction bases numbered 6, after V lost 6 bases and J lost 2 bases. The CDR3 bases are TGTGCCAGCAGTTCCGACAGGGGGCTGAACTATGGCTACACCTTC. Residues: CASSSDRGLNYGYTF.

The V gene is TRBV6-1, the J gene TRBJ1-3, with 11 positions matching TRBD1. The V gene's germline CDR1 is MNHNS and CDR2 SASEGT. The CDR3 length is 15 residues. The V and J ends lost 5 bases and 8 bases, in that order; junction bases with no gene match: 8. DNA of the CDR3: TGTGCCAGCAGTCCGGACAGGGGGCGCAGAGACACCATATATTTT. Its translation is CASSPDRGRRDTIYF.

The chain is built from TRBV28 and TRBJ1-3; D call uncertain. Between the trimmed V and J ends, which lost 3 bases and 2 bases, there was a span of 8 bases. This CDR3 region has 14 residues. Germline V CDR1 and CDR2: MDHEN, SYDVKM. DNA of the CDR3: TGTGCCAGCAGTTTTTCCGGTCCTGGAAACACCATATATTTT. Its translation is CASSFSGPGNTIYF.

The chain has TRBV19 and TRBJ2-1; D is possibly TRBD2 (5 bases). Germline CDR1 LNHDA, CDR2 SQIVND (reference sequence). Trimming removed 3 bases at V and 6 bases at J, with 18 bases between. This CDR3 is built from 16 residues. The CDR3, as DNA: TGTGCCAGTAGTATCTCTAACGGGATCGGTTTCAATGAGCAGTTCTTC. Protein product: CASSISNGIGFNEQFF. Full variable domain (outside the CDR3, taken from reference TRBV19 and TRBJ2-1): DGGITQSPKYLFRKEGQNVTLSCEQNLNHDAMYWYRQDPGQGLRLIYYSQIVNDFQKGDIAEGYSVSREKKESFPLTVTSAQKNPTAFYLCASSISNGIGFNEQFFGPGTRLTVL.

The chain combines TRBV15 with TRBJ1-5; 7 nucleotides align to TRBD1. V was clipped by 9 bases and J by 3 bases; unmatched bases: 5. The germline CDR1 and CDR2 sequences are LNHNV and YYDKDF (reference sequence). This CDR3 has 13 residues. The CDR3 coding sequence is TGTGCCACGGGGACAGCTATCAATCAGCCCCAGCATTTT. As protein: CATGTAINQPQHF.

This chain links TRBV30 with TRBJ2-1, with 7 nucleotides matching TRBD2. CDR1 is GTSNPN and CDR2 is SVGIG in the germline V gene (reference sequence). This CDR3 region has 14 residues. J lost 2 bases, V lost 4 bases, and 5 bases had no gene match. The CDR3 reads CAWIGTTPYNEQFF. The CDR3 DNA is TGTGCCTGGATAGGGACTACCCCCTACAATGAGCAGTTCTTC.

The genes are TRBV6-5 and TRBJ2-3; a weak D match, TRBD2 (6 bases). The CDR3 consists of 13 residues. Germline CDR1 and CDR2: MNHEY and SVGAGI. V was cut by 10 bases and J by 1 base, with 12 bases left in between. The CDR3 bases are TGTGCCACCCTTGGGGAGGGCACAGATACGCAGTATTTT. It codes for CATLGEGTDTQYF.

The V call is TRBV19, the J call TRBJ2-3, with D possibly matching TRBD2 (6 bases). Trimming removed 6 bases from V and 5 bases from J, with 15 bases in between. The CDR3 consists of 14 residues. Germline loops: CDR1 LNHDA, CDR2 SQIVND (reference sequence). The CDR3 nucleotides read TGTGCCAGTAGGGACTCCGGGCGGGGAGATACGCAGTATTTT. Residues: CASRDSGRGDTQYF.

This clone appeared once. The chain has TRBV15 and TRBJ2-2; unclear D gene. V dropped 6 bases and J dropped 0 bases, with 14 bases sitting between them. This CDR3 contains 16 residues. Per germline, CDR1 LNHNV and CDR2 YYDKDF (reference sequence). For the CDR3, the DNA is TGTGCCACCAGTTCAAGAGAACGGGCGAACACCGGGGAGCTGTTTTTT. Translation: CATSSRERANTGELFF. Variable domain in full (rest from reference TRBV15 and TRBJ2-2): DAMVIQNPRYQVTQFGKPVTLSCSQTLNHNVMYWYQQKSSQAPKLLFHYYDKDFNNEADTPDNFQSRRPNTSFCFLDIRSPGLGDTAMYLCATSSRERANTGELFFGEGSRLTVL.